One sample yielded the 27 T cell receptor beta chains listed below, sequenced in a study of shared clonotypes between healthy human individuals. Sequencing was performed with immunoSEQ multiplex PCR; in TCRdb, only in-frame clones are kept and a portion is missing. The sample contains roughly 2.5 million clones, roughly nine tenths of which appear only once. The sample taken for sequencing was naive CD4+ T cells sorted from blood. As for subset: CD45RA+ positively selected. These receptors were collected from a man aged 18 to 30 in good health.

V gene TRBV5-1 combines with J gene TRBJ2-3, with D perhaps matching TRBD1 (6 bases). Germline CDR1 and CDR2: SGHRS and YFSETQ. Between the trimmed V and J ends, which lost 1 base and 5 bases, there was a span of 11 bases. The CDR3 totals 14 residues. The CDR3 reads CASSLWTAGDTQYF. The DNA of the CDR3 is TGCGCCAGCAGCTTGTGGACAGCCGGAGATACGCAGTATTTT.

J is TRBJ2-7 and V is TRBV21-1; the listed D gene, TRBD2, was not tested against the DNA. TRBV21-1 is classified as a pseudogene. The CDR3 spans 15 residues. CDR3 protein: CASSKATGRPYEQYF. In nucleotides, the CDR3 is TGTGCCAGCAGCAAAGCTACCGGGAGACCCTACGAGCAGTACTTC.

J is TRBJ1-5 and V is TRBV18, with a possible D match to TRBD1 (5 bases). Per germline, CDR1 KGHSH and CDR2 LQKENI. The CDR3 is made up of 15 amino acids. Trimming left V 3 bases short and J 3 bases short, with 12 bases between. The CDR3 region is CASSPGEGNNQPQHF. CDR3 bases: TGTGCCAGCTCACCCGGTGAGGGGAACAATCAGCCCCAGCATTTT.

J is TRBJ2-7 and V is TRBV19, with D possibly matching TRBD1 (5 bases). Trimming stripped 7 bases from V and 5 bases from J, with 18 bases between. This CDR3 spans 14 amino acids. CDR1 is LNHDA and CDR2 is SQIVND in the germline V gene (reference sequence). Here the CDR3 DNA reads TGTGCCAGTAAGTACTCAGGGAACGAGGACGAGCAGTACTTC. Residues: CASKYSGNEDEQYF.

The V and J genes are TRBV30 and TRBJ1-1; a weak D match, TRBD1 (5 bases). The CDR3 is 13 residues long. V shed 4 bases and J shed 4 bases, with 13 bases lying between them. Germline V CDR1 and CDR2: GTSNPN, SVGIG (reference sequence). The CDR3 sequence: CAWIGTSGTEAFF. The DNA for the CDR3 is TGTGCCTGGATCGGGACCTCGGGCACTGAAGCTTTCTTT.

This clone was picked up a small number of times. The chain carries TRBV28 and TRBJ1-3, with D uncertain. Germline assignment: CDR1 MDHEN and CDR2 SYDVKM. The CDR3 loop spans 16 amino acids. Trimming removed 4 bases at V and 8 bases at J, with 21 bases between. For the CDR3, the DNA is TGTGCCAGCAGTTATCCGACCAGATCATTCGAGGACACCATATATTTT. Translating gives CASSYPTRSFEDTIYF.

The CDR3 reads CASRPGRDRGSETQYF. The CDR3 DNA reads TGTGCCAGCAGACCAGGGCGGGACAGGGGTTCGGAGACCCAGTACTTC. This chain uses TRBV7-6 with TRBJ2-5, with 10 positions matching TRBD1. The germline V gene has CDR1 SGHVS and CDR2 FNYEAQ. J was trimmed by 5 bases and V by 6 bases; bases with no gene match: 12. The CDR3 runs 16 residues. The full variable domain, with the rest looked up from reference TRBV7-6 and TRBJ2-5, is GAGVSQSPRYKVTKRGQDVALRCDPISGHVSLYWYRQALGQGPEFLTYFNYEAQQDKSGLPNDRFSAERPEGSISTLTIQRTEQRDSAMYRCASRPGRDRGSETQYFGPGTRLLVL.

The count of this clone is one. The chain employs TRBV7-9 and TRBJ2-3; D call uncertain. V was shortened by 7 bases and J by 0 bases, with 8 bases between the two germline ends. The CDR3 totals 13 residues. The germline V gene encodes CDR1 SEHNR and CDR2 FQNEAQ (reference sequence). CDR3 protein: CASIALSTDTQYF. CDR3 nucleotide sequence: TGTGCCAGCATAGCTCTTAGCACAGATACGCAGTATTTT.

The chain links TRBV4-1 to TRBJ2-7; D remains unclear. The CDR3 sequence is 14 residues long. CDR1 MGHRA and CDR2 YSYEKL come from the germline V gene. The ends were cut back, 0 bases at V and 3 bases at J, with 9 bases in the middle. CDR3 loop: CASSQDLLGYEQYF. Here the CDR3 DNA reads TGCGCCAGCAGCCAAGATCTCCTTGGCTACGAGCAGTACTTC.

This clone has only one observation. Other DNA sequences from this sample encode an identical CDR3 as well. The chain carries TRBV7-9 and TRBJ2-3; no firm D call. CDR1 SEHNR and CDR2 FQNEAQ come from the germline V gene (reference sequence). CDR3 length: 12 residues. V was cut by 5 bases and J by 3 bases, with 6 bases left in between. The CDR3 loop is CASSPSTDTQYF. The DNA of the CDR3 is TGTGCCAGCAGCCCGTCGACAGATACGCAGTATTTT.

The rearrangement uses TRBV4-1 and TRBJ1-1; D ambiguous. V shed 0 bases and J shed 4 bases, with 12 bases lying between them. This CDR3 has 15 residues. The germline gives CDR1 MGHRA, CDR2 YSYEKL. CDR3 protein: CASSQELVGGTEAFF. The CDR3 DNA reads TGCGCCAGCAGCCAAGAACTCGTAGGCGGCACTGAAGCTTTCTTT.

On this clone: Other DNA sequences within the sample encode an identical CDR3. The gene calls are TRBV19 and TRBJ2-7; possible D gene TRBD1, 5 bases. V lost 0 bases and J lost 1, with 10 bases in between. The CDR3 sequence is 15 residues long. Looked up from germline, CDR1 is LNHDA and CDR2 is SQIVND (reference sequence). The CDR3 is CASSIEGRSSYEQYF. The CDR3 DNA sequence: TGTGCCAGTAGTATAGAGGGGCGTTCGTCCTACGAGCAGTACTTC.

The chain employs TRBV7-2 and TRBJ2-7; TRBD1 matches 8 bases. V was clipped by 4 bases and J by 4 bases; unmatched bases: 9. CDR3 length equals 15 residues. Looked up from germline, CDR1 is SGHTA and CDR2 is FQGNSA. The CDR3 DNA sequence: TGTGCCAGCAGCTCCAGCCGGGACAGGCTGTACGAGCAGTACTTC. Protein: CASSSSRDRLYEQYF.

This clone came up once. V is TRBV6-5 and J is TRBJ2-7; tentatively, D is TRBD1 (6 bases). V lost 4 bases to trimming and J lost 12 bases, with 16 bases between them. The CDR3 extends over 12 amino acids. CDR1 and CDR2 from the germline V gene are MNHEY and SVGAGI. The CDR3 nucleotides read TGTGCCAGCAGTTTCGAGCCACAGGGCCGGTACTTC. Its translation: CASSFEPQGRYF.

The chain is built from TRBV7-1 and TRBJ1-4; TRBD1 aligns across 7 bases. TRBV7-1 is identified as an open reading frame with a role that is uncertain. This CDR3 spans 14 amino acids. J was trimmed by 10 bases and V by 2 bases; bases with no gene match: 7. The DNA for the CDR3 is TGTGCCAGCAGCTCATGGGGGACAGAAGGAAAACTGTTTTTT. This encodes CASSSWGTEGKLFF.

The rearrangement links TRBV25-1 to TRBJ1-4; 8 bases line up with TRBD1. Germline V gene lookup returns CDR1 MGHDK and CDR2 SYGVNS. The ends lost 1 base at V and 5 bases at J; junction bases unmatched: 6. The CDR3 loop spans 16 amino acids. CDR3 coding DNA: TGTGCCAGCAGTGAATGGGCGGGGACAGGCAATGAAAAACTGTTTTTT. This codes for CASSEWAGTGNEKLFF. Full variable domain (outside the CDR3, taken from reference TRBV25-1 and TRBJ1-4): EADIYQTPRYLVIGTGKKITLECSQTMGHDKMYWYQQDPGMELHLIHYSYGVNSTEKGDLSSESTVSRIRTEHFPLTLESARPSHTSQYLCASSEWAGTGNEKLFFGSGTQLSVL.

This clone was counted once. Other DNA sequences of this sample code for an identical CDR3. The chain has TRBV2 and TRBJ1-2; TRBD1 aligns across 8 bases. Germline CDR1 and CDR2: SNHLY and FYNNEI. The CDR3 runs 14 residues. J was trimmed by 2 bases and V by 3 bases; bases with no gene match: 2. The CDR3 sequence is CASSEDRANYGYTF. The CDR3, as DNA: TGTGCCAGCAGTGAGGACAGGGCAAACTATGGCTACACCTTC.

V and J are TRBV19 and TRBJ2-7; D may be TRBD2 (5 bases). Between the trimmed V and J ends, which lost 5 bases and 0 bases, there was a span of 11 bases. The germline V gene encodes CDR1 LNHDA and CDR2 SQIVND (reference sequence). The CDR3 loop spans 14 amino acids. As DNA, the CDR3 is TGTGCCAGTAGTCCTCGGGGTTTCTCCTACGAGCAGTACTTC. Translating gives CASSPRGFSYEQYF. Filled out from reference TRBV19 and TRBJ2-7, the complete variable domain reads DGGITQSPKYLFRKEGQNVTLSCEQNLNHDAMYWYRQDPGQGLRLIYYSQIVNDFQKGDIAEGYSVSREKKESFPLTVTSAQKNPTAFYLCASSPRGFSYEQYFGPGTRLTVT.

The CDR3 region has the DNA TGCGCCAGCAGCTTGACGGGAGGGGGCCACAATGAGCAGTTCTTC. Residues: CASSLTGGGHNEQFF. The chain employs TRBV5-1 and TRBJ2-1; tentatively, D is TRBD2 (8 bases). Trimming left V 1 base short and J 5 bases short, with 13 bases between. The CDR3 has 15 amino acids. Germline V gene sequence: CDR1 SGHRS, CDR2 YFSETQ.

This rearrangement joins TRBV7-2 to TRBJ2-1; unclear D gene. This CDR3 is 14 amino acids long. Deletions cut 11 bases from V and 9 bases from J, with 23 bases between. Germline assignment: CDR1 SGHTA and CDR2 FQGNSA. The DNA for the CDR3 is TGTGCCGTGGGTCCCACGTGGACGACGGGTGAGCAGTTCTTC. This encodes CAVGPTWTTGEQFF. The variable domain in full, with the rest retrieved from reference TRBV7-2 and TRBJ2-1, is GAGVSQSPSNKVTEKGKDVELRCDPISGHTALYWYRQSLGQGLEFLIYFQGNSAPDKSGLPSDRFSAERTGGSVSTLTIQRTQQEDSAVYLCAVGPTWTTGEQFFGPGTRLTVL.

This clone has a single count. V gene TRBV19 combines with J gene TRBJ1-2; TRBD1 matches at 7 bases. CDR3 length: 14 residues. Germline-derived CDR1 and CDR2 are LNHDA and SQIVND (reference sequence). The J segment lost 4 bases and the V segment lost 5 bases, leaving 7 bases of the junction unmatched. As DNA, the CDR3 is TGTGCCAGTAGTCTGGGGACAGCGCTCTATGGCTACACCTTC. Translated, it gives CASSLGTALYGYTF.

The CDR3 here is CASSPRYGPNYGYTF. The CDR3 region has the DNA TGTGCCAGCAGCCCCCGTTATGGTCCGAACTATGGCTACACCTTC. The chain links TRBV9 to TRBJ1-2; D is undetermined. The ends were cut back, 4 bases at V and 2 bases at J, with 15 bases in the middle. CDR1 is SGDLS and CDR2 is YYNGEE in the germline V gene. The CDR3 covers 15 residues.

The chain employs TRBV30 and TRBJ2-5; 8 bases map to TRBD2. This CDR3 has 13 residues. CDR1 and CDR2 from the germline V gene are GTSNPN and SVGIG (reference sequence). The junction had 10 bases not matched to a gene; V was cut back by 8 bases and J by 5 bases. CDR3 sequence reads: CAGGTSGGETQYF. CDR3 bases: TGTGCCGGGGGGACTAGTGGTGGGGAGACCCAGTACTTC.

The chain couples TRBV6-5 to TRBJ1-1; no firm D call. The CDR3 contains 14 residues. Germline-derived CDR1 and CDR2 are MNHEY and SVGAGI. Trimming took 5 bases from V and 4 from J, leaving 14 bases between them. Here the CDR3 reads CASSPKRVITEAFF. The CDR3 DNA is TGTGCCAGCAGTCCCAAGAGGGTGATCACTGAAGCTTTCTTT.

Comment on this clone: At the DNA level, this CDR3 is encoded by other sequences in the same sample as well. The DNA of the CDR3 is TGCGCCAGCAGCTTGCCCCAAGAGACCCAGTACTTC. Its protein product is CASSLPQETQYF. The V gene is TRBV5-1, the J gene TRBJ2-5, with D uncertain. Deletions cut 1 base from V and 1 base from J, with 2 bases between. The CDR3 has 12 amino acids. The germline V gene encodes CDR1 SGHRS and CDR2 YFSETQ. The full variable domain, rest sourced from reference TRBV5-1 and TRBJ2-5, is KAGVTQTPRYLIKTRGQQVTLSCSPISGHRSVSWYQQTPGQGLQFLFEYFSETQRNKGNFPGRFSGRQFSNSRSEMNVSTLELGDSALYLCASSLPQETQYFGPGTRLLVL.

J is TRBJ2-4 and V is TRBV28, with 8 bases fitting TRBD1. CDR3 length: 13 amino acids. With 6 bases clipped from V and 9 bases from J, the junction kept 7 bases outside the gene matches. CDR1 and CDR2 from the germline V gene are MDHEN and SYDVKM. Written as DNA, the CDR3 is TGTGCCAGCAGGGGGGGACAGGCTATCATTCAGTACTTC. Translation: CASRGGQAIIQYF.

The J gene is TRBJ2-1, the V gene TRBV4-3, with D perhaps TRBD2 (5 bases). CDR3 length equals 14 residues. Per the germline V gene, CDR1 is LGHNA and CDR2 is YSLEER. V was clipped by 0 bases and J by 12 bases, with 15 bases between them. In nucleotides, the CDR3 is TGCGCCAGCAGCCAAGATCAAACTAGAATGGGGCAGTTCTTC. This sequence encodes CASSQDQTRMGQFF.